This T cell receptor (beta chain) was recovered during a study of shared clonotypes between healthy human individuals. Across the whole study: Aged 18 to 49, the donors were a couple of women and a few men.

Generated by immunoSEQ multiplex PCR, the TCRdb table keeps only in-frame clones and is missing some. The sample lists approximately 2.5 million clones; roughly nine tenths were seen once. The germline V gene encodes CDR1 SGHRS and CDR2 YFSETQ. Between the trimmed V and J ends, which lost 6 bases and 5 bases, there was a span of 14 bases. This CDR3 region has 13 residues. This chain uses TRBV5-1 with TRBJ1-2; D might be TRBD1 (6 bases). Sequenced input: naive CD4+ T cells sorted from blood. Specified subset: CD45RA+ positively selected. The clonotype comes from a man younger than 35 in good health. CDR3 residues: CASTRQVGYGYTF. The DNA for the CDR3 is TGCGCCAGCACCCGACAGGTGGGATATGGCTACACCTTC.